The clone carrying this TCR beta chain was seen more than once but under ten times. The antigen remains unidentified. These data come from a study of blood T cells in healthy people across ages. Whole-study context: The capture of about one barcoded beta molecule per two T cells was achieved by template switching.

The study, taken as a whole, reports: TCR beta diversity, measured per million T cells, fell in a roughly linear way with age.

PCR was performed a second time for about 7 to 11 cycles using a sample-barcoded 5' primer and a J-beta primer mix. Template switching added a 12-random-nucleotide identifier to every cDNA molecule. A single record per CDR3 protein comes from TCRdb applying MiXCR to the 5' RACE reads. The data show just over 1 million distinct CDR3 sequences, 40% to 45% seen once. This receptor was identified in a woman aged 55-70 years in good health. Specimen: blood.

The CDR3 sequence: CASSQAAAGNKNIQYF. DNA of the CDR3: TGCGCCAGCAGCCAAGCGGCGGCTGGGAACAAAAACATTCAGTACTTC. V usage is TRBV4-1 and J usage is TRBJ2-4; D gene uncertain. V lost 1 base to trimming and J lost 3 bases, with 13 bases between them. Germline assignment: CDR1 MGHRA and CDR2 YSYEKL. The CDR3 has 16 residues.